Below, 9 T cell receptor beta chains from the same sample are listed, as sequenced in a study of CD8 T cells in ankylosing spondylitis. One entry per CDR3 protein, called by TCRdb with MiXCR from the 5' RACE reads. The data show 150,000 to 200,000 distinct CDR3 sequences, about 9.9% seen once. The specimen was blood, either unsorted or a sorted T cell fraction (not recorded which). These receptors all stem from a male donor with ankylosing spondylitis or in good health (not recorded which).

This clonotype showed up just a few times. At one end, the junction sequence differs from germline, possibly due to a read error. This chain connects TRBV10-1 to TRBJ2-1, with 8 bases aligning to TRBD2. The CDR3 has 13 amino acids. The germline CDR1 and CDR2 sequences are WNHNN and SYGVQD (reference sequence). The CDR3 bases are TGCGCCAGCAGTGGGGGACTAGAGACCCAGCAATTCTTC. Translation gives CASSGGLETQQFF.

The chain employs TRBV20-1 and TRBJ2-5; D possibly corresponds to TRBD2 (6 bases). CDR3 length: 14 residues. V lost 5 bases to trimming and J lost 2 bases, with 15 bases between them. Looked up from germline, CDR1 is DFQATT and CDR2 is SNEGSKA (reference sequence). CDR3 sequence: CSASTGLLQETQYF. The CDR3 nucleotides are TGCAGTGCTTCGACGGGACTGCTACAAGAGACCCAGTACTTC.

This clonotype came up many times. J is TRBJ2-2 and V is TRBV6-5; D unclear. Germline-derived CDR1 and CDR2 are MNHEY and SVGAGI. Trimming shortened V by 1 base and J by 3 bases, and 9 bases separated the two germline ends. CDR3 length: 15 amino acids. The CDR3 DNA reads TGTGCCAGCAGTTACTTCGACGTGGACACCGGGGAGCTGTTTTTT. This translates into CASSYFDVDTGELFF.

This clonotype was counted between two and nine times. The rearrangement links TRBV7-6 to TRBJ2-4, with 8 bases identical to TRBD1. Germline loops: CDR1 SGHVS, CDR2 FNYEAQ. V shed 6 bases and J 5 bases; nucleotides not matched to a gene: 21. The length of the CDR3 is 19 residues. CDR3 DNA sequence: TGTGCCAGCAGGAAGGACAGGGCACCATTCACCAAAGGGGAAAACATTCAGTACTTC. It is translated as CASRKDRAPFTKGENIQYF. The full variable domain, with the rest looked up from reference TRBV7-6 and TRBJ2-4, is GAGVSQSPRYKVTKRGQDVALRCDPISGHVSLYWYRQALGQGPEFLTYFNYEAQQDKSGLPNDRFSAERPEGSISTLTIQRTEQRDSAMYRCASRKDRAPFTKGENIQYFGAGTRLSVL.

This sequence joins TRBV19 and TRBJ2-7; no firm D call. The germline gives CDR1 LNHDA, CDR2 SQIVND (reference sequence). Trimming shortened V by 8 bases and J by 6 bases, and 11 bases separated the two germline ends. The CDR3 has 11 residues. The CDR3 protein is CASAIPGEQYF. The CDR3 DNA reads as TGTGCCAGTGCCATTCCGGGCGAGCAGTACTTC.

In this sample, this clonotype turned up many times. The V gene is TRBV6-5, the J gene TRBJ1-6; the D is unclear. The germline V gene has CDR1 MNHEY and CDR2 SVGAGI. The V end lost 0 bases, the J end lost 8 bases, and 17 bases lay between the germline ends. CDR3 size: 17 residues. For the CDR3, the DNA is TGTGCCAGCAGTTACTCGTCCCGAGCGGGAATGCATTCACCCCTCCACTTT. Translated: CASSYSSRAGMHSPLHF.

This clonotype has a count of ten or more. The rearrangement uses TRBV29-1 and TRBJ2-3, with D hard to call. This CDR3 is built from 11 residues. Per germline, CDR1 SQVTM and CDR2 ANQGSEA. V was clipped by 4 bases and J by 5 bases, with 7 bases between them. The CDR3, as DNA: TGCAGCGTTGGGTCCCGAGATACGCAGTATTTT. Translation gives CSVGSRDTQYF.

In regard to this clonotype: A read error may explain this, as a much larger clone is one base away. V and J are TRBV20-1 and TRBJ2-7; 7 bases are a match to TRBD2. Germline assignment: CDR1 DFQATT and CDR2 SNEGSKA (reference sequence). The CDR3 totals 16 residues. CDR3 sequence: CSDRGFTGTIDGEQYF. CDR3 coding DNA: TGCAGTGATAGAGGCTTTACCGGGACTATCGACGGCGAGCAGTACTTC.

Many counts were recorded for this clonotype. The V gene is TRBV9, the J gene TRBJ2-2; D is perhaps TRBD2 (5 bases). There are 17 residues in the CDR3. Trimming took 2 bases from V and 4 from J, leaving 18 bases between them. Germline assignment: CDR1 SGDLS and CDR2 YYNGEE. CDR3 sequence: CASSVRREPVSTGELFF. CDR3 nucleotide sequence: TGTGCCAGCAGCGTCCGAAGGGAGCCGGTGAGCACCGGGGAGCTGTTTTTT.